This passage covers 27 T cell receptor beta chains from one sample sequenced in a study of shared clonotypes between healthy human individuals. Clones were sequenced by immunoSEQ multiplex PCR, and TCRdb holds only the in-frame ones, with some missing. The sample consists of 700,000 to 950,000 clones, about 97% of them appearing once. CD45RO-negative, CCR7-selected cells formed the naive CD8 fraction, which excluded terminally differentiated effector memory CD45RA+ cells. The material sequenced was naive CD8+ T cells sorted from blood. The receptor source for this set is a man younger than 40 in good health.

Turning to this clone: Within the sample, other DNA sequences also encode this same CDR3. The CDR3 DNA sequence: TGTGCCAGCAGCTTAGGCACCGGGGAGCTGTTTTTT. The encoded protein is CASSLGTGELFF. The V call is TRBV11-2, the J call TRBJ2-2; D is unresolved. Germline values: CDR1 SGHAT, CDR2 FQNNGV. The V end was cut by 1 base, the J end by 4 bases, with 1 base between. CDR3 size: 12 residues.

This sequence joins TRBV7-9 and TRBJ2-6, with D perhaps TRBD1 (6 bases). This CDR3 has 16 residues. Germline CDR1 SEHNR, CDR2 FQNEAQ (reference sequence). V was pared by 6 bases and J by 0 bases, with 12 bases between. The CDR3 reads CASRSPGDSGANVLTF. In DNA, the CDR3 is TGTGCCAGCAGGTCCCCAGGGGACTCTGGGGCCAACGTCCTGACTTTC. Using reference TRBV7-9 and TRBJ2-6 for the parts outside the CDR3, the full variable domain is DTGVSQNPRHKITKRGQNVTFRCDPISEHNRLYWYRQTLGQGPEFLTYFQNEAQLEKSRLLSDRFSAERPKGSFSTLEIQRTEQGDSAMYLCASRSPGDSGANVLTFGAGSRLTVL.

The V call is TRBV10-2, the J call TRBJ2-3; D uncertain. With 0 bases removed from V and 4 bases from J, the gap between germline ends came to 17 bases. Per the germline V gene, CDR1 is WSHSY and CDR2 is SAAADI. CDR3 size: 17 residues. The CDR3 region is CASSESTLPGGPDTQYF. CDR3 nucleotide sequence: TGCGCCAGCAGTGAGTCGACTCTACCTGGTGGGCCAGATACGCAGTATTTT.

The chain links TRBV28 to TRBJ2-1; 9 bases are shared with TRBD2. CDR3 length: 15 residues. Trimming took 7 bases from V and 9 from J; bases not matched to a gene: 13. From germline, CDR1 is MDHEN and CDR2 SYDVKM. CDR3 coding DNA: TGTGCCAGCATGTCCGGGGCTAGCGGGATTGGTGAGCAGTTCTTC. Translating it yields CASMSGASGIGEQFF. Filled out from reference TRBV28 and TRBJ2-1, the complete variable domain reads DVKVTQSSRYLVKRTGEKVFLECVQDMDHENMFWYRQDPGLGLRLIYFSYDVKMKEKGDIPEGYSVSREKKERFSLILESASTNQTSMYLCASMSGASGIGEQFFGPGTRLTVL.

The rearrangement links TRBV28 to TRBJ2-5; possible D gene TRBD2, 6 bases. Judging by the DNA end, TRBJ2-7 fits better; the J call may be wrong. CDR1 and CDR2 from the germline V gene are MDHEN and SYDVKM. The CDR3 has 14 amino acids. The CDR3 coding sequence is TGTGCCAGCAGTTTGTCTGCGGGACCCTACGAGCAGTACTTC. This translates into CASSLSAGPYEQYF.

This clone has only one observation. Other DNA variants within this sample encode the same CDR3. This rearrangement joins TRBV5-1 to TRBJ2-1; D call uncertain. CDR1 and CDR2 from the germline V gene are SGHRS and YFSETQ. The CDR3 loop spans 15 amino acids. The ends were cut back, 0 bases at V and 0 bases at J, with 7 bases in the middle. The CDR3 loop reads CASSLGQSSYNEQFF. CDR3 in DNA: TGCGCCAGCAGCTTGGGGCAGTCCTCCTACAATGAGCAGTTCTTC.

This clone has only one observation. This sequence joins TRBV7-8 and TRBJ1-5; D is perhaps TRBD1 (5 bases). This CDR3 has 16 residues. V was trimmed by 1 base and J by 0 bases, leaving 10 bases between them. Germline CDR1 reads SGHVS; CDR2 reads FQNEAQ. CDR3 nucleotide sequence: TGTGCCAGCAGCTTAGTAGGGGTGTATAGCAATCAGCCCCAGCATTTT. It codes for CASSLVGVYSNQPQHF.

This sequence joins TRBV19 and TRBJ2-1, with a possible D match to TRBD1 (5 bases). Germline assignment: CDR1 LNHDA and CDR2 SQIVND (reference sequence). V shed 3 bases and J shed 9 bases, with 9 bases lying between them. The CDR3 runs 12 residues. Here the CDR3 reads CASSMGRSEQFF. The CDR3 DNA sequence: TGTGCCAGTAGTATGGGGCGATCTGAGCAGTTCTTC.

The V and J genes are TRBV6-1 and TRBJ1-1; no clear D. From germline, CDR1 is MNHNS and CDR2 SASEGT. The CDR3 contains 13 residues. Trimming stripped 3 bases from V and 5 bases from J, with 10 bases between. The CDR3 DNA follows: TGTGCCAGCAGTGAGAACCATGGGACTGAAGCTTTCTTT. Protein product: CASSENHGTEAFF.

This sequence joins TRBV27 and TRBJ2-2; 8 nucleotides match TRBD2. With 4 bases clipped from V and 3 bases from J, the junction kept 16 bases outside the gene matches. Germline lookup yields CDR1 MNHEY and CDR2 SMNVEV (reference sequence). There are 19 residues in the CDR3. CDR3: CASSSEFSGTREYTGELFF. For the CDR3, the DNA is TGTGCCAGCAGTTCTGAATTTAGCGGGACCAGAGAATACACCGGGGAGCTGTTTTTT.

The chain is built from TRBV12-1 and TRBJ2-7; the table's D gene call, TRBD2, was not cross checked with the DNA. TRBV12-1 is given as a pseudogene. The CDR3 contains 15 residues. CDR3 nucleotide sequence: TGTGCCAGCAGCTTTGCGTGGCGGGAGGGAGGGGAGCAGTACTTC. This codes for CASSFAWREGGEQYF.

The V gene is TRBV28, the J gene TRBJ2-7; D gene uncertain. V gave up 3 bases and J gave up 3 bases, with 6 bases separating them. This CDR3 region has 12 residues. Germline V CDR1 and CDR2: MDHEN, SYDVKM. CDR3 nucleotides: TGTGCCAGCAGTTTGGGTTTCTACGAGCAGTACTTC. This gives the protein CASSLGFYEQYF.

The chain joins TRBV27 to TRBJ2-5; 12 bases fit TRBD2. Unmatched junction bases numbered 4, after V lost 4 bases and J lost 1 base. The germline gives CDR1 MNHEY, CDR2 SMNVEV (reference sequence). This CDR3 comprises 16 residues. The CDR3 DNA reads TGTGCCAGCAGTTCTGGACTAGCGGGATTCCAAGAGACCCAGTACTTC. It codes for CASSSGLAGFQETQYF.

The rearrangement uses TRBV9 and TRBJ2-7; TRBD2 matches 8 bases. The V and J ends lost 3 bases and 7 bases, in that order; junction bases with no gene match: 6. In germline, CDR1 is SGDLS, CDR2 YYNGEE. The CDR3 length is 13 residues. CDR3 coding DNA: TGTGCCAGCAGCGCGGGACTAGAGGTGGAGCAGTACTTC. Protein sequence: CASSAGLEVEQYF.

V and J are TRBV4-3 and TRBJ2-7; 14 bases fit TRBD2. The V gene's germline CDR1 is LGHNA and CDR2 YSLEER. J was trimmed by 7 bases and V by 0 bases; bases with no gene match: 2. This CDR3 is built from 15 residues. DNA for the CDR3: TGCGCCAGCAGCCAAGAGTGGACTAGCGGGAGGGAGCAGTACTTC. It translates to CASSQEWTSGREQYF.

This clone appeared a single time. The rearrangement uses TRBV5-1 and TRBJ2-5; 7 positions agree with TRBD1. The CDR3 has 19 residues. Germline-derived CDR1 and CDR2 are SGHRS and YFSETQ. The ends lost 4 bases at V and 3 bases at J; junction bases unmatched: 21. CDR3: CASSPLSDFDRVTEETQYF. The CDR3 bases are TGCGCCAGCAGCCCACTCTCCGATTTCGACAGGGTAACCGAAGAGACCCAGTACTTC.

J is TRBJ2-7 and V is TRBV9, with TRBD2 matching over 14 bases. Trimming removed 3 bases from V and 5 bases from J; junction bases left unmatched: 4. Germline CDR1 is SGDLS and CDR2 is YYNGEE. The CDR3 length is 15 residues. Here the CDR3 reads CASSARTSGRNEQYF. CDR3 nucleotides: TGTGCCAGCAGCGCCCGGACTAGCGGGAGGAACGAGCAGTACTTC.

V gene TRBV30 combines with J gene TRBJ1-2, with 12 bases aligning to TRBD1. This CDR3 contains 13 residues. Per the germline V gene, CDR1 is GTSNPN and CDR2 is SVGIG (reference sequence). J lost 4 bases, V lost 8 bases, and 5 bases had no gene match. CDR3 loop: CARGTGGVYGYTF. The CDR3 DNA reads TGTGCCCGGGGGACAGGGGGCGTCTATGGCTACACCTTC.

The V call is TRBV7-9, the J call TRBJ2-1; 14 bases map to TRBD2. Germline V gene data show CDR1 as SEHNR and CDR2 as FQNEAQ (reference sequence). V was clipped by 5 bases and J by 1 base; unmatched bases: 7. CDR3 length: 18 residues. The CDR3, as DNA: TGTGCCAGCAGCCCTGGACTAGCGGGAGGCCCTTCCTACAATGAGCAGTTCTTC. As protein: CASSPGLAGGPSYNEQFF.

The gene calls are TRBV5-1 and TRBJ2-1; tentatively, D is TRBD2 (6 bases). Trimming cost V 0 bases and J 1 base, with 11 bases left between them. The CDR3 is made up of 16 amino acids. CDR1 SGHRS and CDR2 YFSETQ come from the germline V gene. The CDR3 coding sequence is TGCGCCAGCAGCTTGGAGGGGACTGTATCCTACAATGAGCAGTTCTTC. It specifies CASSLEGTVSYNEQFF.

The rearrangement uses TRBV5-4 and TRBJ2-7; 7 positions agree with TRBD2. Losses at the gene ends were 2 bases for V and 2 bases for J; bases not matched to a gene: 7. Germline V lookup: CDR1 SGHNT, CDR2 YYREEE (reference sequence). The CDR3 has 15 residues. The CDR3 protein is CASSFGASGTYEQYF. The CDR3 nucleotides read TGTGCCAGCAGCTTCGGGGCTAGCGGAACCTACGAGCAGTACTTC. Full variable domain (missing parts from reference TRBV5-4 and TRBJ2-7): ETGVTQSPTHLIKTRGQQVTLRCSSQSGHNTVSWYQQALGQGPQFIFQYYREEENGRGNFPPRFSGLQFPNYSSELNVNALELDDSALYLCASSFGASGTYEQYFGPGTRLTVT.

V and J are TRBV27 and TRBJ2-1, with 8 bases lining up with TRBD2. The V and J ends lost 6 bases and 7 bases, in that order; junction bases with no gene match: 8. This CDR3 is 14 amino acids long. Germline V gives CDR1 MNHEY, CDR2 SMNVEV (reference sequence). The CDR3 nucleotides read TGTGCCAGCAGCCCAACTAGCGGAAGGAATGAGCAGTTCTTC. Translated, it gives CASSPTSGRNEQFF.

The chain combines TRBV18 with TRBJ2-3; tentatively, D is TRBD1 (6 bases). Germline V gene data show CDR1 as KGHSH and CDR2 as LQKENI. The CDR3 totals 17 residues. V lost 3 bases and J 6 bases, leaving 22 bases between the germline ends. Written as DNA, the CDR3 is TGTGCCAGCTCACCCTCCCTAATTACAGGGCTCGAGGATACGCAGTATTTT. It specifies CASSPSLITGLEDTQYF.

The V gene is TRBV27, the J gene TRBJ1-5, with D possibly TRBD1 on 6 matching bases. The CDR3 spans 16 residues. Trimming took off 5 bases at V and 4 bases at J, with 18 bases between the two ends. From germline, CDR1 is MNHEY and CDR2 SMNVEV (reference sequence). CDR3 loop: CASSPFPVQGNQPQHF. The CDR3, as DNA: TGTGCCAGCAGTCCCTTTCCGGTACAGGGTAATCAGCCCCAGCATTTT.

The chain employs TRBV27 and TRBJ2-7; 9 nucleotides line up with TRBD2. The ends lost 3 bases at V and 3 bases at J; junction bases unmatched: 6. CDR1 MNHEY and CDR2 SMNVEV come from the germline V gene (reference sequence). The CDR3 totals 15 residues. The CDR3: CASSFRASGNYEQYF. DNA of the CDR3: TGTGCCAGCAGTTTCCGGGCTAGCGGGAACTACGAGCAGTACTTC.

The chain couples TRBV2 to TRBJ2-1; D is unresolved. CDR1 is SNHLY and CDR2 is FYNNEI in the germline V gene. V was shortened by 7 bases and J by 9 bases, with 10 bases between the two germline ends. The CDR3 runs to 11 residues. The CDR3 DNA reads TGTGCCAGCACTATGATTGTTGAGCAGTTCTTC. This encodes CASTMIVEQFF.

The CDR3 DNA sequence: TGCAGCGTTGAGTTTAGCTACGAGCAGTACTTC. Protein product: CSVEFSYEQYF. The V gene is TRBV29-1, the J gene TRBJ2-7; D ambiguous. Trimming took off 3 bases at V and 3 bases at J, with 6 bases between the two ends. Germline values: CDR1 SQVTM, CDR2 ANQGSEA. This CDR3 is 11 amino acids long.